This TCR beta chain was retrieved from a study of T cell responses to AZD1222 COVID-19 vaccine listed by TCRdb under 2021. Turning to the overall study: AZD1222 recipients whose second dose came at about 4 weeks and those whose second dose came at about 12 weeks were combined into one group, since spike-specific TCR depth and breadth did not differ between the two schedules. TCR sequencing was performed for 230 to 250 trial participants, of whom roughly 200 were given two doses of AZD1222 and about 25 were given two doses of MenACWY control vaccine. Trial participants were enrolled by age into 18-55, 56-69 and 70-plus year subgroups, with about 150, 27 and 61 TCR-sequenced participants respectively. Results the study describes overall, beyond this receptor: Participants were mostly white British and included more females than males, and it was suggested by the authors that clonal diversity may have been underestimated. No day 14 peak-response samples were available, so repertoires were characterized only after the peak T cell response. The vaccine-associated CD4 TCRs covered the entire spike protein, and the dominant responses fell in regions 160-218 and 743-854. In the small 56-69-year group, the increase in depth fell short of significance, most likely because of low power. Nearly half of unique spike-specific TCRs reportedly recognized epitopes outside regions mutated in the B.1.351 and B.1.1.7 variants. Conclusions about previously exposed vaccinees were limited because only six AZD1222 recipients were SARS-CoV-2 seropositive at baseline. After two AZD1222 doses, spike-specific TCR breadth and depth were significantly higher than at day 0 and than in MenACWY recipients.

The CDR3 regions of human TCRbeta chains were analyzed by immunosequencing. Per the source publication's procedure: Repertoire TCRs were checked for matches against a reference library of SARS-CoV-2-specific TCRs that had been generated using the MIRA antigen-specificity platform. Breadth was defined as the fraction of unique TCRs that were SARS-CoV-2-associated, and depth was defined as the fraction of total T cells that were SARS-CoV-2-associated. Using the MIRA data, every spike-specific TCR was mapped to the spike region that the TCR reacted to and assigned to either a CD4 or a CD8 class. Log10-transformed breadth and depth values were compared by one-way ANOVA with Sidak's multiple comparisons tests. Sourced from immuneACCESS, this table was stored by TCRdb with only in-frame sequences that have V and J called. A share of the clones is absent; for the studies checked, an unresolved V gene accounts for under half, and the remainder has no known explanation. That table supplies the V and J calls and clone size; D and trimming were determined from the DNA. For this sample the table gives roughly 150,000 clones, of which approximately 88% were detected only once. Approximately 4% of the sample is held by the ten biggest clonotypes.

Notes on this clone: What antigen it recognizes has not been identified. Qualities for individual bases were not recorded, and no much larger clone is one base off.

V lost 2 bases and J lost 2 bases; the stretch between them is 13 bases long. Taken from cysteine to phenylalanine, the CDR3 has 15 residues. Just the 45-base CDR3 DNA is kept, in frame starting at base 1. Sequences MNHNS (CDR1) and SASEGT (CDR2) are obtained from the germline V gene. The intended sense of this specimen's time point label: baseline before first vaccination. Vaccinee samples were obtained from the UK trials COV001 and COV002, which included a single-blind randomized controlled phase 2/3 trial of AZD1222 (ChAdOx1 nCoV-19) in healthy adults. For TCRbeta chain sequencing, PBMC samples were collected from trial participants at day 0 and at day 28 after the second dose.

Rearrangement joined TRBV6-1 to TRBJ2-7, and possibly TRBD1, on 5 matching bases. Source: peripheral blood, taken on day 0 of AZD1222 vaccination. The source is an adult in good health. The CDR3 corresponds to CASSEQQGITYEQYF. The DNA sequence follows: TGTGCCAGCAGTGAACAGCAGGGAATAACCTACGAGCAGTACTTC.